This TCR beta chain was retrieved from a study of spatial heterogeneity in lung cancer. This clonotype was seen many times. TCRdb re-called the 5' RACE reads through MiXCR, storing one row per CDR3 protein. In the table there are over 14,000 distinct CDR3 sequences, around 10% of which are singletons. Time point described: sample taken at primary tumor resection. TCRs were sequenced from unsorted whole RNA of tumor, nontumor lung or PBMC. The source material was PBMCs, sampled at surgery. This clonotype was sampled from a male donor with early-stage non-small cell lung cancer.

The CDR3 protein is CASSLGGQGGSGANVLTF. DNA for the CDR3: TGTGCCAGCAGCTTAGGTGGACAGGGAGGCTCTGGGGCCAACGTCCTGACTTTC. V is TRBV7-9 and J is TRBJ2-6, with 8 bases lining up with TRBD1. The V gene end was trimmed by 1 base and the J gene end by 0 bases; junction bases not matched to a gene: 5. CDR3 length equals 18 residues. Germline V CDR1 and CDR2: SEHNR, FQNEAQ (reference sequence).